This T cell receptor beta chain is from a study of vaccination and CD4 T cells after COVID-19. Points on this clonotype: As yet, its antigen is unknown.

The germline gives CDR1 SGHAT, CDR2 FQDESV (reference sequence). CDR3 length equals 14 residues. The V gene end was trimmed by 10 bases and the J gene end by 0 bases; junction bases not matched to a gene: 9. Treatment here: approximately 10-day PBMC culture with coronavirus spike peptide pools or control peptides (ViraFEST assay). ViraFEST used peptide pools to expand antigen-specific T cells before TCR sequencing. At the Johns Hopkins FTIC core, DNA taken from cultured CD4+ T cells was sequenced by way of the Oncomine TCR Beta short-read assay. TCRdb fed the PCR reads into MiXCR, producing one record per CDR3 protein. The profile shows around 19,000 distinct CDR3 sequences, about 50% of them singletons.

The TCR was taken from a human donor who had recovered from COVID-19. The sample taken for sequencing was CD4+ T cells from blood, cultured in vitro. The chain combines TRBV11-1 with TRBJ2-7; 7 bases align to TRBD1. In DNA, the CDR3 is TGTGCCACAGCTACCGACAGGGACTCCTACGAGCAGTACTTC. Amino acids: CATATDRDSYEQYF.